The 4 T cell receptor beta chains listed next were all sequenced from one sample in a study of human T cells and chemical hapten exposure. This sample's time point: pre-sensitization, week 0. The treatment: therapeutic diphenylcyclopropenone sensitization with weekly scalp DPC. TCRdb re-analysed the RACE reads in MiXCR, keeping a single row per CDR3 protein. The sample holds 280,000 or so distinct CDR3 sequences, approximately 8% seen once. The material sequenced was whole blood, taken in connection with sensitization to the hapten diphenylcyclopropenone (DPC). The receptors stem from a man younger than 35 with alopecia areata. Some clones in this sample may be carry-over from other donors' samples.

This rearrangement joins TRBV4-1 to TRBJ1-2; a weak D match, TRBD1 (6 bases). V was cut by 0 bases and J by 3 bases, with 11 bases left in between. The CDR3 has 15 residues. Germline V gives CDR1 MGHRA, CDR2 YSYEKL. CDR3 sequence: CASSQDGGPYYGYTF. The CDR3 DNA reads as TGCGCCAGCAGCCAAGACGGGGGGCCTTACTATGGCTACACCTTC.

J is TRBJ2-7 and V is TRBV27, with 10 bases lining up with TRBD1. Germline CDR1 is MNHEY and CDR2 is SMNVEV (reference sequence). V lost 6 bases to trimming and J lost 3 bases; unmatched junction nucleotides: 11. The CDR3 is 16 amino acids. In nucleotides, the CDR3 is TGTGCCAGCAGCCCCACCCGGACAGGGGGTTTCTACGAGCAGTACTTC. Protein sequence: CASSPTRTGGFYEQYF.

The sample holds a few counts of this clonotype. The rearrangement uses TRBV18 and TRBJ1-3; D call uncertain. This CDR3 contains 16 residues. The germline V and J ends were trimmed by 4 bases and 0 bases, with 13 bases remaining between them. Germline CDR1 and CDR2: KGHSH and LQKENI. The CDR3 nucleotides read TGTGCCAGCTCACTAACAAACCTCATCTCTGGAAACACCATATATTTT. It specifies CASSLTNLISGNTIYF.

This clonotype was picked up many times. V gene TRBV4-3 combines with J gene TRBJ1-1; D possibly corresponds to TRBD1 (5 bases). Between the trimmed V and J ends, which lost 0 bases and 7 bases, there was a span of 9 bases. The CDR3 is 13 amino acids. Germline CDR1 LGHNA, CDR2 YSLEER. CDR3 nucleotide sequence: TGCGCCAGCAGCCAAGATTGGGGCAATGAAGCTTTCTTT. Translating gives CASSQDWGNEAFF.